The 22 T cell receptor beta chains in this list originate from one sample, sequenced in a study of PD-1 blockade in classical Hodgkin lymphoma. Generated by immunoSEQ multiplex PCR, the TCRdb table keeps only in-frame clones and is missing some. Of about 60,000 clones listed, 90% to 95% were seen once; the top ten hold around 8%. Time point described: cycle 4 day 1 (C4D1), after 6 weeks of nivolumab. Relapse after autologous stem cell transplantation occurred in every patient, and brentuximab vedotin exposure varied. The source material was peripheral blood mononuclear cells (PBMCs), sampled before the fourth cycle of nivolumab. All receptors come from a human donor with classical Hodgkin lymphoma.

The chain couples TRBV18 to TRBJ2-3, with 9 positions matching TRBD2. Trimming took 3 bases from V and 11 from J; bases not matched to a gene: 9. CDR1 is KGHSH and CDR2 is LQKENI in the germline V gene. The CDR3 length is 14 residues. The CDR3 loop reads CASSPVWDSGGQYF. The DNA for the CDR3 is TGTGCCAGCTCACCGGTGTGGGATAGCGGGGGGCAGTATTTT.

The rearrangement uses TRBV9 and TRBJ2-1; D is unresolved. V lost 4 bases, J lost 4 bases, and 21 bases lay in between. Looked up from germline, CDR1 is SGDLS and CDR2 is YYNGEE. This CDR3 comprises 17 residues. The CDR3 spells CASSSGPPGSGYNEQFF. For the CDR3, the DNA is TGTGCCAGCAGCTCCGGGCCCCCCGGGTCGGGTTACAATGAGCAGTTCTTC. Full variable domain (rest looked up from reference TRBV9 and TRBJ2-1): DSGVTQTPKHLITATGQRVTLRCSPRSGDLSVYWYQQSLDQGLQFLIQYYNGEERAKGNILERFSAQQFPDLHSELNLSSLELGDSALYFCASSSGPPGSGYNEQFFGPGTRLTVL.

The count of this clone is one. The CDR3 sequence is CASSPPGLAGDCNEQFF. Here the CDR3 DNA reads TGTGCCAGCAGCCCACCGGGACTAGCGGGAGATTGCAATGAGCAGTTCTTC. V gene TRBV7-3 combines with J gene TRBJ2-1, with TRBD2 identical over 14 bases. This CDR3 is built from 17 residues. Per the germline V gene, CDR1 is SGHTA and CDR2 is FQGTGA. V gave up 5 bases and J gave up 6 bases; unmatched junction bases: 9. Filled out from reference TRBV7-3 and TRBJ2-1, the complete variable domain reads GAGVSQTPSNKVTEKGKYVELRCDPISGHTALYWYRQSLGQGPEFLIYFQGTGAADDSGLPNDRFFAVRPEGSVSTLKIQRTERGDSAVYLCASSPPGLAGDCNEQFFGPGTRLTVL.

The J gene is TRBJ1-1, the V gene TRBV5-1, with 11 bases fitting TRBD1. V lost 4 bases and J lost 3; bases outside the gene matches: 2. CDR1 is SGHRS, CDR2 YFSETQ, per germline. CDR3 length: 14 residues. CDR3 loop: CASSGDRGDTEAFF. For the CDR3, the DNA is TGCGCCAGCAGCGGGGACAGGGGGGACACTGAAGCTTTCTTT. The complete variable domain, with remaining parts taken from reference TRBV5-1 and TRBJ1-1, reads KAGVTQTPRYLIKTRGQQVTLSCSPISGHRSVSWYQQTPGQGLQFLFEYFSETQRNKGNFPGRFSGRQFSNSRSEMNVSTLELGDSALYLCASSGDRGDTEAFFGQGTRLTVV.

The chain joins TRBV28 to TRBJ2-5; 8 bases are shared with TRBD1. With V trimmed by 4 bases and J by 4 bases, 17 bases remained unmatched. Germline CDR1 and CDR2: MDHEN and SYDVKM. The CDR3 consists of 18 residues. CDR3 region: CASSSIPPYRQGRETQYF. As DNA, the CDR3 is TGTGCCAGCAGTTCAATCCCACCCTATCGACAGGGGAGAGAGACCCAGTACTTC.

The CDR3, as DNA: TGTGCCAGCAGCTTAGAGGGGGCTAGCGCCCACGAGCAGTACTTC. It encodes CASSLEGASAHEQYF. The V call is TRBV7-9, the J call TRBJ2-7; tentative D call: TRBD1 (7 bases). This CDR3 region has 15 residues. Germline CDR1 is SEHNR and CDR2 is FQNEAQ (reference sequence). The germline V and J ends were trimmed by 1 base and 5 bases, with 15 bases remaining between them.

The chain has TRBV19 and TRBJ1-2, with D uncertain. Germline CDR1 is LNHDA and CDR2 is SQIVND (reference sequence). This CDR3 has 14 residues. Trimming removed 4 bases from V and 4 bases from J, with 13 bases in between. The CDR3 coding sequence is TGTGCCAGTAGTAGCCCCTCGGTTCTCTATGGCTACACCTTC. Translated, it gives CASSSPSVLYGYTF.

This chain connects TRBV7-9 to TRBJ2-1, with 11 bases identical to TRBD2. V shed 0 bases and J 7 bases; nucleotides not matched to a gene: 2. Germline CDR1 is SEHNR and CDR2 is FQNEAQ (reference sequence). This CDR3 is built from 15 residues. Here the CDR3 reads CASSLASGRANEQFF. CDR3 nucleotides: TGTGCCAGCAGCTTAGCTAGCGGGAGGGCGAATGAGCAGTTCTTC.

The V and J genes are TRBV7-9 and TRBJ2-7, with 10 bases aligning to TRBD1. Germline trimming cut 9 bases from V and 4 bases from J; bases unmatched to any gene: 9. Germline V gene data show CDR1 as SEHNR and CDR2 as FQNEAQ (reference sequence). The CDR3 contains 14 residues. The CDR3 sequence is CASNAGQGRYEQYF. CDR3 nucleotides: TGTGCCAGTAACGCGGGACAGGGGAGGTACGAGCAGTACTTC. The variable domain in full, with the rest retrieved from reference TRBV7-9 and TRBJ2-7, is DTGVSQNPRHKITKRGQNVTFRCDPISEHNRLYWYRQTLGQGPEFLTYFQNEAQLEKSRLLSDRFSAERPKGSFSTLEIQRTEQGDSAMYLCASNAGQGRYEQYFGPGTRLTVT.

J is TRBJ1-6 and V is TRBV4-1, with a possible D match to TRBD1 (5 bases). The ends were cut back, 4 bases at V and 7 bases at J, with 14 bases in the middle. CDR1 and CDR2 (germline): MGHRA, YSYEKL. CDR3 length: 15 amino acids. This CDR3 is CASSPRGDTNSPLHF. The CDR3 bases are TGCGCCAGCAGCCCCCGGGGGGATACGAATTCACCCCTCCACTTT.

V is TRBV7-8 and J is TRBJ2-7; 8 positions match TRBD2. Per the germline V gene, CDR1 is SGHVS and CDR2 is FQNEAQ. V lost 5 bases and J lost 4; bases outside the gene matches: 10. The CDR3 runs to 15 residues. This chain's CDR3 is CASSNRPRGVYEQYF. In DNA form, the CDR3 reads TGTGCCAGCAGCAACCGCCCGCGGGGGGTATACGAGCAGTACTTC.

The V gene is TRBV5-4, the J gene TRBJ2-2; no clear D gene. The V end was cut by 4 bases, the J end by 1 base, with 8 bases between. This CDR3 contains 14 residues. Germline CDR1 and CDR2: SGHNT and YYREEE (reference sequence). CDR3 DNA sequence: TGTGCCAGCAGCAGCCGTGGGAACACCGGGGAGCTGTTTTTT. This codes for CASSSRGNTGELFF.

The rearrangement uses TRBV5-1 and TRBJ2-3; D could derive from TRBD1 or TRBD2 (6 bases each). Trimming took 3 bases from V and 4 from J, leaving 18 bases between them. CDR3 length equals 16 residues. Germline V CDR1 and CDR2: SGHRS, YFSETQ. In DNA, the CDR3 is TGCGCCAGCAGCTCCTTCCAGGGGAGGTCGGCAGATACGCAGTATTTT. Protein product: CASSSFQGRSADTQYF.

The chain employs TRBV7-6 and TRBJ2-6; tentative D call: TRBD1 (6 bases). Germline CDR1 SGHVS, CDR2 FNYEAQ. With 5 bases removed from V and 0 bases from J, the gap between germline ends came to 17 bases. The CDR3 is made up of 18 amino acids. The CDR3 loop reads CASSEVTGRTSGANVLTF. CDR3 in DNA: TGTGCCAGCAGCGAAGTGACAGGCCGGACCTCTGGGGCCAACGTCCTGACTTTC. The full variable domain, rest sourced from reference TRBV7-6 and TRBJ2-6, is GAGVSQSPRYKVTKRGQDVALRCDPISGHVSLYWYRQALGQGPEFLTYFNYEAQQDKSGLPNDRFSAERPEGSISTLTIQRTEQRDSAMYRCASSEVTGRTSGANVLTFGAGSRLTVL.

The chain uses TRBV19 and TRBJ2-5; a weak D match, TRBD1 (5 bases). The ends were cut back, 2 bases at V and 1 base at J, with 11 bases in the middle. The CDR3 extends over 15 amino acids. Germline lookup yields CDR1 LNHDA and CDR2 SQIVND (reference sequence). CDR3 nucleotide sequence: TGTGCCAGTAGTATACAGGGATACCTCCAAGAGACCCAGTACTTC. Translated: CASSIQGYLQETQYF.

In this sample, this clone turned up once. The CDR3: CASSLPSTDTQYF. The CDR3 DNA sequence: TGTGCCAGCAGCTTACCTAGCACAGATACGCAGTATTTT. This chain links TRBV5-4 with TRBJ2-3; no definite D call. The CDR3 consists of 13 residues. Looked up from germline, CDR1 is SGHNT and CDR2 is YYREEE (reference sequence). Deletions cut 2 bases from V and 0 bases from J, with 4 bases between.

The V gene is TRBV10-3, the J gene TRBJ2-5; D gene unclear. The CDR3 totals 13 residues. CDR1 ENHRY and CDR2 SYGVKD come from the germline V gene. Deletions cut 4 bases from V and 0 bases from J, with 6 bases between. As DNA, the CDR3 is TGTGCCATCAGTGCGACGAACCAAGAGACCCAGTACTTC. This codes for CAISATNQETQYF.

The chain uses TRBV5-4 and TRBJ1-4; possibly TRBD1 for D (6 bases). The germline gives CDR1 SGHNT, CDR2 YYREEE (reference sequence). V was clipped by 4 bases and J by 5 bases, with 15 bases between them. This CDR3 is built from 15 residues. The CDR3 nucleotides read TGTGCCAGCAGCCTAAATGGGGACAAGAATGAAAAACTGTTTTTT. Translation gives CASSLNGDKNEKLFF.

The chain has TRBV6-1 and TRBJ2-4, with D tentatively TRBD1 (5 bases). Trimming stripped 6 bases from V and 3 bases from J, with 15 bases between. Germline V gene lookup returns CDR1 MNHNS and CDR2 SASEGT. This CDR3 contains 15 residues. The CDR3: CASRGGQLVKNIQYF. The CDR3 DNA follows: TGTGCCAGCAGAGGCGGACAACTGGTCAAAAACATTCAGTACTTC.

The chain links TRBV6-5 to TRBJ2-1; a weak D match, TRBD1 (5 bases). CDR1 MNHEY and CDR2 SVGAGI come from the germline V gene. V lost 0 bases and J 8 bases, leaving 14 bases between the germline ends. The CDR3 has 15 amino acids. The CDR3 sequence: CASSYSGPSYYEQFF. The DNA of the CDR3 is TGTGCCAGCAGTTACTCGGGGCCTAGTTACTATGAGCAGTTCTTC.

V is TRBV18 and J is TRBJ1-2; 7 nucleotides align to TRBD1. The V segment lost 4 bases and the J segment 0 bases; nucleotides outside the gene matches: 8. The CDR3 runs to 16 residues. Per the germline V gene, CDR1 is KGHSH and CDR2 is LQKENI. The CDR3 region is CASSLFRDSANYGYTF. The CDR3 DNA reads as TGTGCCAGCTCACTGTTCCGGGACAGCGCTAACTATGGCTACACCTTC.

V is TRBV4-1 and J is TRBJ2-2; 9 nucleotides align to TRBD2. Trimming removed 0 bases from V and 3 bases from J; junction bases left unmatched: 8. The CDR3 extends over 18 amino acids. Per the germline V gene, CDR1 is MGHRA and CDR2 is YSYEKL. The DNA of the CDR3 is TGCGCCAGCAGCCAAGACCGTCGACTAGCGGATTACACCGGGGAGCTGTTTTTT. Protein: CASSQDRRLADYTGELFF.